The present TCR beta chain was sequenced within a study of cytomegalovirus exposure and HLA in healthy donors. In this sample, this clone turned up a few times. Trimming shortened V by 6 bases and J by 5 bases, and 10 bases separated the two germline ends. Germline V gene data show CDR1 as MNHNY and CDR2 as SVGAGI (reference sequence). The CDR3 runs to 12 residues. The study ran its PCR with 60 Vbeta and 13 Jbeta primers. The assay was immunoSEQ multiplex PCR, and TCRdb's table has in-frame clones only and misses some. The sample carries around 140,000 clones, 60% to 85% recorded once. The V gene is TRBV6-6, the J gene TRBJ2-5; the D gene is possibly TRBD2 (5 bases). The TCR was taken from a man under 40 in good health and CMV-seronegative. Material: PBMCs. The CDR3 is CASRTRGETQYF. The CDR3 region has the DNA TGTGCCAGCAGGACCAGAGGGGAGACCCAGTACTTC.